The 2 T cell receptor beta chains below were found in one sample sequenced in a study of blood T cell repertoires in COVID-19. The protocol was immunoSEQ multiplex PCR, while the TCRdb copy is restricted to in-frame clones and leaves out a portion. The data show some 220,000 clones, roughly 88% seen once. Input material: peripheral blood. These receptors all stem from a man over 45 with active or convalescent COVID-19.

Only one count was recorded for this clone. The chain couples TRBV4-1 to TRBJ1-6; D is unresolved. V dropped 1 base and J dropped 9 bases, with 16 bases sitting between them. The germline gives CDR1 MGHRA, CDR2 YSYEKL. This CDR3 contains 16 residues. This chain's CDR3 is CASSQGVLGVSSPLHF. CDR3 in DNA: TGCGCCAGCAGCCAAGGGGTCCTCGGGGTTTCTTCACCCCTCCACTTT.

CDR3 amino acids: CASSPGVATDTQYF. CDR3 bases: TGTGCCAGCAGCCCCGGGGTAGCCACAGATACGCAGTATTTT. The chain has TRBV5-8 and TRBJ2-3, with a possible D match to TRBD2 (5 bases). The CDR3 is made up of 14 amino acids. The V end lost 4 bases, the J end lost 2 bases, and 11 bases lay between the germline ends. Germline assignment: CDR1 SGHTS and CDR2 YDEGEE.